This TCR beta chain was obtained from a study of T cells after yellow fever vaccination. Universal primer sites and UMIs were introduced during 5'RACE template-switching synthesis of TCR cDNA. One entry per CDR3 protein results from TCRdb running MiXCR on the 5' RACE reads. This table holds 20,000 to 25,000 distinct CDR3 sequences, 4% to 6% found once. CDR1 and CDR2 from the germline V gene are SGHAT and FQDESV (reference sequence). The CDR3 extends over 18 amino acids. V trimming: 5 bases; J trimming: 5 bases; junction bases outside the gene matches: 11. This clonotype was seen at least ten times. Overall study findings and caveats: Among all clonotypes, a small share was observed in both CD4 and CD8 compartments. High-abundance clonotypes from the bulk population could contaminate FACS-sorted repertoires. Weaker, the secondary response peaked sooner, at day 5 versus 15.

The genes are TRBV11-1 and TRBJ2-3; 15 bases map to TRBD2. The source was PBMCs, either bulk or a sorted T-cell subset (CD4+, CD8+, memory, or dextramer-sorted; not recorded which), collected approximately 47 days after the first yellow fever vaccination. The TCR originated in a man younger than 35 who received the YFV17D yellow fever vaccine. This CDR3 is CASSKGLAGGTTRDTQYF. The CDR3 DNA is TGTGCCAGCAGCAAGGGACTAGCGGGGGGTACGACCCGAGATACGCAGTATTTT.